This T cell receptor (beta chain) was obtained from a study of beta chain features in type 1 diabetes. Findings of the study overall: A greater similarity of naive, central memory and Treg TCRB repertoires was seen among patients than among healthy donors.

What was sequenced were expressed TCRB transcripts, since all of the isolated RNA had been reverse transcribed. Assay: immunoSEQ multiplex PCR; the TCRdb copy retains only in-frame clones and omits some. The table has 330,000 or so clones, 15% to 20% seen once; the top ten hold 0.044%. This clone turned up a few times. No antigen is known for it. The junction had 4 bases not matched to a gene; V was cut back by 4 bases and J by 7 bases. The CDR3 runs 16 residues. CDR1 MNHEY and CDR2 SVGAGI come from the germline V gene. The clonotype originates from a woman aged 18-30 years in good health. The chain recombines TRBV6-5 with TRBJ2-1; TRBD2 matches 16 bases. The source material was naive CD4+ T cells from blood. The CDR3 reads CASSLGLAGGPNEQFF. The CDR3 region has the DNA TGTGCCAGCAGTTTGGGACTAGCGGGGGGGCCAAATGAGCAGTTCTTC.